Listed below are T cell receptor beta chains from one sample, sequenced in a study of beta chain features in type 1 diabetes. Using immunoSEQ multiplex PCR, the repertoire was profiled, and TCRdb retains in-frame clones only, with some absent. The sample includes some 220,000 clones, about 11% of them seen just once. The specimen was central memory CD4+ T cells from blood. All receptors derive from a young man in good health. The CDR3 runs from the conserved cysteine through the conserved F or W. Fields, in order: clone size, D gene, J gene, V gene, CDR3 DNA, CDR3 protein. D genes are given only for firm matches. Clone sizes are given selectively: once, few, many, or a class where the clone is expanded.

>once|-|TRBJ2-3|TRBV7-2
TGTGCCAGCAGCTCTCGGGGGTGGCCAGATACGCAGTATTTT
CASSSRGWPDTQYF
>few|TRBD2|TRBJ2-1|TRBV6-5
TGTGCCAGCAACCTAGCGGGAGCGGCCAATGAGCAGTTCTTC
CASNLAGAANEQFF
>-|-|TRBJ2-7|TRBV4-2
TGTGCCAGCAGCCAAGGCCAAGGGGTGCGGTACGAGCAGTACTTC
CASSQGQGVRYEQYF
>-|TRBD2|TRBJ2-7|TRBV27
TGTGCCAGCAGTTTATCCCCGGGTTTACTAGCGGGAGGTAACGAGCAGTACTTC
CASSLSPGLLAGGNEQYF
>-|TRBD2|TRBJ2-2|TRBV4-2
TGTGCCAGCAGCCAATCCAGTCTAGCGGGATCGGCCTTTACCGGGGAGCTGTTTTTT
CASSQSSLAGSAFTGELFF
>-|-|TRBJ1-1|TRBV4-2
TGTGCCAGCAGCCAAGATGAGGGTCGGGGCACTGAAGCTTTCTTT
CASSQDEGRGTEAFF
>-|TRBD1|TRBJ2-1|TRBV4-2
TGTGCCAGCAGCGACAGGGAATTTGAGCAGTTCTTC
CASSDREFEQFF
>-|-|TRBJ1-2|TRBV28
TGTGCCAGCACCTCTGGGAATGGCTACACCTTC
CASTSGNGYTF
>few|-|TRBJ2-7|TRBV4-3
TGCGCCAGCAGCCATCTTACGGACACCCCCGAGCAGTACTTC
CASSHLTDTPEQYF
>few|TRBD2|TRBJ2-3|TRBV9
TGTGCCAGCAGCGTAGGACTAGCGGGAAGTAGCACAGATACGCAGTATTTT
CASSVGLAGSSTDTQYF
>few|-|TRBJ2-1|TRBV25-1
TGTGCCAGCAGTGAGTGGGGGTACAATGAGCAGTTCTTC
CASSEWGYNEQFF
>few|-|TRBJ2-7|TRBV5-1
TGCGCCAGCAGCCGGGACTGGAGCTCCTACGAGCAGTACTTC
CASSRDWSSYEQYF
>-|-|TRBJ2-7|TRBV5-4
TGTGCCAGCAGCTTGGTTCTTCTTGGGGAGCAGTACTTC
CASSLVLLGEQYF
>-|-|TRBJ2-1|TRBV6-6
TGTGCCAGCAGTTATACAGCCAGTGAGCAGTTCTTC
CASSYTASEQFF
>few|TRBD2|TRBJ2-3|TRBV18
TGTGCCAGCTCGGCAACTAGCGGGAGCGGCACAGATACGCAGTATTTT
CASSATSGSGTDTQYF
>-|-|TRBJ2-3|TRBV7-6
TGTGCCAGCAGCTTAGTCTCCCCCGATACGCAGTATTTT
CASSLVSPDTQYF